This TCR beta chain derives from a study of regulatory T cells. Overall study findings and caveats: In CD3G-deficient patients, conventional CD4+ T cells were enriched for hydrophobic CDR3 residues at positions 6 and 7.

This clone was detected a few times. The antigen remains unidentified. The primer mix had 52 TRBV and 13 TRBJ primers. The data were produced by immunoSEQ multiplex PCR, yet TCRdb's version contains in-frame clones alone and is incomplete. The sample has about 17,000 clones, roughly 88% seen once; the top ten hold roughly 7.3%. This CDR3 has 14 amino acids. Germline V gives CDR1 MNHNS, CDR2 SASEGT. Trimming took 4 bases from V and 3 from J, leaving 12 bases between them. V is TRBV6-1 and J is TRBJ1-1; tentative D call: TRBD1 (5 bases). Sequenced input: conventional CD4+ T cells sorted from blood. This TCR was recovered from a person younger than 45 with CD3G deficiency. Here the CDR3 DNA reads TGTGCCAGCAGTGCGGGACGGCGGGACACTGAAGCTTTCTTT. It codes for CASSAGRRDTEAFF.